This TCR beta chain was obtained from a study of T-cell memory formation after mild COVID-19. Findings and limits, study-wide: Shrinking CD4+ clones resided mostly in CM and EM, and CD8+ ones in EMRA. CD4/CD8 balance held among clones contracting day 15 to 85, and later expanders leaned CD4+.

Only a few counts were recorded for this clonotype. The antigen is not known. Constant-segment primers served in 5'RACE that generated TCR alpha and TCR beta cDNA libraries bearing sample barcodes and UMIs. TCRdb called the 5' RACE reads again in MiXCR, with one record for every CDR3 protein. The repertoire consists of about 610,000 distinct CDR3 sequences, with 15% to 20% occurring once and the leading ten covering around 7.8%. V lost 3 bases, J lost 4 bases, and 18 bases lay in between. The V gene's germline CDR1 is SGHAT and CDR2 FQDESV (reference sequence). CDR3 length equals 16 residues. The specimen sequenced was PBMCs or a T cell subset sorted from them (not recorded which). V is TRBV11-1 and J is TRBJ2-5, with D possibly matching TRBD2 (5 bases). The sequence was obtained from an adult woman who had mild COVID-19 (a few samples of this study predate the infection). Cell type and time point are not known. The CDR3 sequence is CASSFGGSRPVETQYF. The CDR3 nucleotides read TGTGCCAGCAGCTTTGGAGGATCCCGGCCCGTAGAGACCCAGTACTTC.